These T cell receptor beta chains were read from a single sample in a study of CD8 T cells in ankylosing spondylitis. TCRdb itself ran the 5' RACE reads through MiXCR, one entry per CDR3 protein. The sample includes about 220,000 distinct CDR3 sequences, under 12% of them seen just once. What was sequenced was blood, either unsorted or a sorted T cell fraction (not recorded which). The receptors here all came from a male donor with ankylosing spondylitis or in good health (not recorded which). Both conserved end residues are part of each CDR3. The order of the fields is V gene, J gene, clone size, D gene, CDR3 DNA, CDR3 protein. The D gene is left open where the match is weak. Only some rows state a clone size, as once, few, many or a class for expanded clones.

>TRBV20-1|TRBJ1-6|many|-
TGCAGTGCTAGACGATCCTCTGGGCTCAAAAACTCACCCCTCCACTTT
CSARRSSGLKNSPLHF
>TRBV7-9|TRBJ2-1|many|TRBD2
TGTGCCAGCAGCGCCGGGAGGGGGACCTACAATGAGCAGTTCTTC
CASSAGRGTYNEQFF
>TRBV5-1|TRBJ2-5|many|TRBD2
TGCGCCAGCAGCTTGGCTAGCGGGGGGCGATTCCAAGAGACCCAGTACTTC
CASSLASGGRFQETQYF
>TRBV7-9|TRBJ2-1|many|TRBD1
TGTGCCAGCATAACAGGGGGCTCTTCCTACAATGAGCAGTTCTTC
CASITGGSSYNEQFF
>TRBV7-3|TRBJ2-3|few|TRBD2
TGTGCCAGCAGCTTACAAGCGGGGGGGACGGATACGCAGTATTTT
CASSLQAGGTDTQYF
>TRBV20-1|TRBJ2-2|many|-
TGCAGTGCTAGTTTCGCTACGTCCGACACCGGGGAGCTGTTTTTT
CSASFATSDTGELFF
>TRBV3-1|TRBJ2-1|many|TRBD2
TGTGCCAGCAGCCAACCTAGCGGGGGGGTACACGGTGAGCAGTTCTTC
CASSQPSGGVHGEQFF
>TRBV3-1|TRBJ2-3|-|-
TGTGCCAGCACCCAAGATCCTCCGGGGGGCCCTACAGATACGCAGTATTTT
CASTQDPPGGPTDTQYF
>TRBV5-5|TRBJ1-6|many|TRBD1
TGTGCCAGCAGCTTGCGGACAGGGGCCCTCTCCTATAATTCACCCCTCCACTTT
CASSLRTGALSYNSPLHF
>TRBV29-1|TRBJ2-1|-|-
TGCAGCGTGCGAGGGACGGTCAATGAGCAGTTCTTC
CSVRGTVNEQFF
>TRBV7-8|TRBJ2-1|many|TRBD2
TGTGCCAGCAGCGGCAGGACTAGCGGGGGGGATGGTCCTGAGCAGTTCTTC
CASSGRTSGGDGPEQFF
>TRBV7-7|TRBJ2-7|many|-
TGTGCTAGCAGCACCGGACAGAACTCCTACGAGCAGTACTTC
CASSTGQNSYEQYF
>TRBV12-3/TRBV12-4|TRBJ2-7|-|TRBD2
TGTGCCAGCAGTTTAAACCCTAGCGGGGGGTACGAGCAGTACTTC
CASSLNPSGGYEQYF
>TRBV24-1|TRBJ2-3|many|-
TGTGCCACCAGTGATCGAAGGGGGACTAGCACAGATACGCAGTATTTT
CATSDRRGTSTDTQYF
>TRBV5-1|TRBJ2-5|many|-
TGCGCCAGCAGCTTGACCACCCGGATGGAGACCCAGTACTTC
CASSLTTRMETQYF
>TRBV12-3/TRBV12-4|TRBJ2-7|few|TRBD2
TGTGCCAGCAGCATCGCGGGAGTAAGCTACGAGCAGTACTTC
CASSIAGVSYEQYF
>TRBV7-2|TRBJ2-3|many|TRBD1
TGTGCCAGCAGCCCCGGGACAGTCACAGATACGCAGTATTTT
CASSPGTVTDTQYF
>TRBV20-1|TRBJ2-2|many|-
TGCAGTGCTAGAAGCCGGAACACCGGGGAGCTGTTTTTT
CSARSRNTGELFF
>TRBV5-1|TRBJ2-7|many|-
TGCGCCAGCAATCATGGCTCCTACGAGCAGTACTTC
CASNHGSYEQYF
>TRBV3-1|TRBJ1-5|few|-
TGTGCCAGCAGCCAAGGGACGGCGGGCAATCAGCCCCAGCATTTT
CASSQGTAGNQPQHF
>TRBV12-3/TRBV12-4|TRBJ1-5|many|TRBD1
TGTGCCAGCAGTTTCGTAGGACAGGGTGATCAGCCCCAGCATTTT
CASSFVGQGDQPQHF
>TRBV24-1|TRBJ2-4|many|TRBD1
TGTGCCACCAGTGATTTAGAGCAAGGGACAGGGAGGAACATTCAGTACTTC
CATSDLEQGTGRNIQYF
>TRBV29-1|TRBJ2-7|many|TRBD1
TGCAGCGCTGGAACTCCGGGACAGGGTATCCACGAGCAGTACTTC
CSAGTPGQGIHEQYF
>TRBV20-1|TRBJ1-4|many|TRBD1
TGCAGTGCTAGAATTACAGGGGGCGCGGGAACTAATGAAAAACTGTTTTTT
CSARITGGAGTNEKLFF
>TRBV29-1|TRBJ1-2|many|-
TGCAGCGTTGGCGGCAGGGGAATGGACTATGGCTACACCTTC
CSVGGRGMDYGYTF
>TRBV6-1|TRBJ2-1|many|-
TGTGCCAGCAGTGAATTCGGGGAACTATCTTACAATGAGCAGTTCTTC
CASSEFGELSYNEQFF
>TRBV12-3/TRBV12-4|TRBJ1-5|many|-
TGTGCCAGCAGTCAGGGACTGTTCAATCAGCCCCAGCATTTT
CASSQGLFNQPQHF
>TRBV5-1|TRBJ2-1|many|-
TGCGCCAGCGGCGAGGGGATCAACAATGAGCAGTTCTTC
CASGEGINNEQFF
>TRBV5-1|TRBJ2-1|many|-
TGCGCCAGCAGCCTGGGGGACTCTTACAATGAGCAGTTCTTC
CASSLGDSYNEQFF
>TRBV12-3/TRBV12-4|TRBJ2-1|-|TRBD1
TGTGCCAGCAGTATGGGACAGATCAATGAGCAGTTCTTC
CASSMGQINEQFF
>TRBV5-1|TRBJ2-7|many|-
TGCGCCAGCAGTTCTGAGACATTCTCCTACGAGCAGTACTTC
CASSSETFSYEQYF
>TRBV18|TRBJ2-1|-|TRBD1
TGTGCCAGCTCTTATCAGGTGGACAGGGACTCTGAGCAGTTCTTC
CASSYQVDRDSEQFF
>TRBV29-1|TRBJ2-1|once|-
TGCAGCGTTAATGATTGGAATGAGCAGTTCTTC
CSVNDWNEQFF
>TRBV20-1|TRBJ2-1|many|-
TGCAGTGCCCCAGAAACTACCCGATCCTACAATGAGCAGTTCTTC
CSAPETTRSYNEQFF
>TRBV20-1|TRBJ2-3|many|TRBD2
TGCAGTGCTTCCGACTCCGGACTAGCGGGGGGACATGGCACAGATACGCAGTATTTT
CSASDSGLAGGHGTDTQYF
>TRBV10-3|TRBJ2-1|many|-
TGTGCCATCAGTGAGTCGCCAGGGGGGGAGAATGAGCAGTTCTTC
CAISESPGGENEQFF
>TRBV6-5|TRBJ2-1|many|-
TGTGCCAGCAGTTACAGGTTTAAGGTAGATGAGCAGTTCTTC
CASSYRFKVDEQFF